These 19 T cell receptor beta chains originate from one sample sequenced in a study of blood T cell repertoires in COVID-19. TCRdb's table, derived via immunoSEQ multiplex PCR, lists solely in-frame clones and lacks some. The repertoire holds some 210,000 clones, with around 80% as singletons. What was sequenced was peripheral blood. The receptors were sampled from a woman aged 40 to 50 with acute or convalescent COVID-19.

The rearrangement links TRBV18 to TRBJ1-5, with D possibly TRBD1 on 6 matching bases. The V gene's germline CDR1 is KGHSH and CDR2 LQKENI. The CDR3 has 14 amino acids. With 1 base removed from V and 4 bases from J, the gap between germline ends came to 8 bases. The CDR3 DNA is TGTGCCAGCTCACCACGACAGGATAATCAGCCCCAGCATTTT. The encoded protein is CASSPRQDNQPQHF.

This chain links TRBV5-1 with TRBJ2-3; 7 bases are a match to TRBD1. The junction had 3 bases not matched to a gene; V was cut back by 3 bases and J by 2 bases. The CDR3 runs 14 residues. Per the germline V gene, CDR1 is SGHRS and CDR2 is YFSETQ. For the CDR3, the DNA is TGCGCCAGCAGCTCAGGGACAGCCACAGATACGCAGTATTTT. Amino acid sequence: CASSSGTATDTQYF.

The chain uses TRBV5-1 and TRBJ2-1; 7 bases align to TRBD2. The CDR3 covers 14 residues. Trimming removed 2 bases from V and 9 bases from J; junction bases left unmatched: 8. Germline loops: CDR1 SGHRS, CDR2 YFSETQ. The CDR3 nucleotides read TGCGCCAGCAGCTTTTCTGGCGGGAGTGGTGAGCAGTTCTTC. The encoded protein is CASSFSGGSGEQFF.

V gene TRBV5-8 combines with J gene TRBJ2-3; 8 bases agree with TRBD2. Germline V gives CDR1 SGHTS, CDR2 YDEGEE. After removal of 4 bases from V and 6 bases from J, the junction contained 7 bases not matched to a gene. The CDR3 spans 14 residues. In nucleotides, the CDR3 is TGTGCCAGCAGCGGTCAAGCGGGAGCGGATACGCAGTATTTT. Its translation: CASSGQAGADTQYF.

V usage is TRBV30 and J usage is TRBJ2-7, with D possibly being TRBD1 (6 bases). The V end lost 7 bases, the J end lost 1 base, and 11 bases lay between the germline ends. Looked up from germline, CDR1 is GTSNPN and CDR2 is SVGIG (reference sequence). This CDR3 spans 12 amino acids. The CDR3 protein is CASQGSSYEQYF. The CDR3 DNA reads TGTGCCTCACAGGGAAGTTCCTACGAGCAGTACTTC.

The chain links TRBV18 to TRBJ1-1; D is possibly TRBD1 (5 bases). Trimming left V 0 bases short and J 3 bases short, with 5 bases between. Germline values: CDR1 KGHSH, CDR2 LQKENI. This CDR3 is 13 amino acids long. DNA for the CDR3: TGTGCCAGCTCACCACCAGGGGACACTGAAGCTTTCTTT. Translation: CASSPPGDTEAFF.

The chain links TRBV10-1 to TRBJ2-2; tentatively, D is TRBD2 (6 bases). The CDR3 consists of 16 residues. Germline V gene lookup returns CDR1 WNHNN and CDR2 SYGVQD (reference sequence). V was trimmed by 3 bases and J by 6 bases, leaving 17 bases between them. The CDR3 sequence: CASSDRTPGDSGELFF. The DNA of the CDR3 is TGCGCCAGCAGTGACAGGACCCCGGGGGATTCCGGGGAGCTGTTTTTT.

The chain recombines TRBV7-2 with TRBJ2-3; 11 bases are a match to TRBD2. The germline gives CDR1 SGHTA, CDR2 FQGNSA. The J segment lost 5 bases and the V segment lost 1 base, leaving 11 bases of the junction unmatched. This CDR3 comprises 18 residues. The CDR3 DNA follows: TGTGCCAGCAGCTTAGTTGGTAGCGGGAGGGCCCTCGTAGATACGCAGTATTTT. Protein product: CASSLVGSGRALVDTQYF.

The rearrangement uses TRBV5-1 and TRBJ2-3; TRBD2 matches at 8 bases. Trimming took 4 bases from V and 2 from J; bases not matched to a gene: 9. The CDR3 contains 16 residues. Germline V gene lookup returns CDR1 SGHRS and CDR2 YFSETQ. In DNA form, the CDR3 reads TGCGCCAGCAGCCCCGGAGCGGGGGCAACCACAGATACGCAGTATTTT. Encoded protein: CASSPGAGATTDTQYF.

The chain is built from TRBV2 and TRBJ2-7, with D perhaps TRBD1 (5 bases). Germline V CDR1 and CDR2: SNHLY, FYNNEI. The CDR3 is made up of 11 amino acids. V was pared by 2 bases and J by 12 bases, with 11 bases between. In DNA, the CDR3 is TGTGCCAGCAGTGAAAACAGGAACACGTACTTC. This sequence encodes CASSENRNTYF.

The rearrangement uses TRBV30 and TRBJ1-2, with D possibly matching TRBD1 (5 bases). Germline CDR1 is GTSNPN and CDR2 is SVGIG (reference sequence). The V and J ends lost 1 base and 4 bases respectively, with 7 bases between them. The CDR3 loop spans 12 amino acids. In DNA, the CDR3 is TGTGCCTGGAGTGGACAGAGCTATGGCTACACCTTC. Protein sequence: CAWSGQSYGYTF.

This chain's CDR3 is CASSLEAVTGIRNEQFF. DNA of the CDR3: TGCGCCAGCAGCTTGGAAGCGGTGACAGGGATCCGAAATGAGCAGTTCTTC. The rearrangement links TRBV5-1 to TRBJ2-1; 7 positions agree with TRBD1. This CDR3 is 17 amino acids long. J was trimmed by 7 bases and V by 0 bases; bases with no gene match: 13. Per the germline V gene, CDR1 is SGHRS and CDR2 is YFSETQ. Variable domain in full (rest from reference TRBV5-1 and TRBJ2-1): KAGVTQTPRYLIKTRGQQVTLSCSPISGHRSVSWYQQTPGQGLQFLFEYFSETQRNKGNFPGRFSGRQFSNSRSEMNVSTLELGDSALYLCASSLEAVTGIRNEQFFGPGTRLTVL.

The chain combines TRBV9 with TRBJ2-4; 12 bases line up with TRBD2. The CDR3 totals 14 residues. Trimming cost V 3 bases and J 8 bases; bases outside gene matches: 3. Germline-derived CDR1 and CDR2 are SGDLS and YYNGEE. For the CDR3, the DNA is TGTGCCAGCAGCGCCCTAGCGGGAGGGCACATTCAGTACTTC. This gives the protein CASSALAGGHIQYF.

The chain links TRBV27 to TRBJ2-1, with D perhaps TRBD1 (5 bases). With 1 base removed from V and 8 bases from J, the gap between germline ends came to 12 bases. CDR3 size: 14 residues. Germline V CDR1 and CDR2: MNHEY, SMNVEV (reference sequence). The CDR3 DNA reads TGTGCCAGCAGTTTATTGGGTAGGGGCCATGAGCAGTTCTTC. Amino acid sequence: CASSLLGRGHEQFF.

This chain uses TRBV19 with TRBJ1-3; D gene unclear. CDR3 size: 14 residues. Trimming stripped 5 bases from V and 0 bases from J, with 8 bases between. Germline CDR1 reads LNHDA; CDR2 reads SQIVND (reference sequence). The CDR3 loop is CASSLSRSGNTIYF. The CDR3 DNA sequence: TGTGCCAGTAGTCTGAGCCGCTCTGGAAACACCATATATTTT.

The V call is TRBV18, the J call TRBJ2-7; no definite D call. The CDR3 length is 15 residues. Germline loops: CDR1 KGHSH, CDR2 LQKENI. V lost 2 bases and J lost 3, with 14 bases in between. DNA of the CDR3: TGTGCCAGCTCACCAAGTCAATCAGCGAACTACGAGCAGTACTTC. Protein sequence: CASSPSQSANYEQYF. Full variable domain (remainder filled in from reference TRBV18 and TRBJ2-7): NAGVMQNPRHLVRRRGQEARLRCSPMKGHSHVYWYRQLPEEGLKFMVYLQKENIIDESGMPKERFSAEFPKEGPSILRIQQVVRGDSAAYFCASSPSQSANYEQYFGPGTRLTVT.

This clone was counted once. The rearrangement links TRBV5-6 to TRBJ2-3, with 7 bases that match TRBD1. CDR1 and CDR2 (germline): SGHDT, YYEEEE. This CDR3 has 13 residues. V shed 4 bases and J 4 bases; nucleotides not matched to a gene: 3. The CDR3 DNA is TGTGCCAGCAGCAGGACAGGTGCAGATACGCAGTATTTT. Translation gives CASSRTGADTQYF.

This clone appeared once. The CDR3 coding sequence is TGTGCCAGCAGCTTAGGGACGGGGGGTGGTCTGAACTATGGCTACACCTTC. It yields the protein CASSLGTGGGLNYGYTF. The chain links TRBV7-6 to TRBJ1-2; weak D call: TRBD1 (5 bases). The CDR3 runs 17 residues. Germline V CDR1 and CDR2: SGHVS, FNYEAQ. V was trimmed by 1 base and J by 2 bases, leaving 17 bases between them.

V and J are TRBV6-2 or TRBV6-3 and TRBJ1-1; TRBD1 is a possible D gene (5 bases). Germline V gene sequence: CDR1 MNHEY, CDR2 SVGEGT. This CDR3 is built from 14 residues. V was pared by 2 bases and J by 7 bases, with 14 bases between. For the CDR3, the DNA is TGTGCCAGCAGTTACGAACCGGGGAGGGGTGAAGCTTTCTTT. As protein: CASSYEPGRGEAFF.